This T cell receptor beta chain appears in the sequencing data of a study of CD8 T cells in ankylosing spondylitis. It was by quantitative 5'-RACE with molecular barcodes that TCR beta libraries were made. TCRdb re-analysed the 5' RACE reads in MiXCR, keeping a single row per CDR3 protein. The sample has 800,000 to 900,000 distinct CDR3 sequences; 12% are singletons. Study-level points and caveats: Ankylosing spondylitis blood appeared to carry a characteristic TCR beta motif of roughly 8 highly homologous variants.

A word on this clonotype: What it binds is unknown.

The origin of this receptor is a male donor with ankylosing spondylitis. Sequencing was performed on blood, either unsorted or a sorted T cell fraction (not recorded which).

The CDR3 loop is CSARVEQGEGYTF. The CDR3, as DNA: TGCAGTGCTAGAGTAGAACAGGGTGAAGGCTACACCTTC. This chain connects TRBV20-1 to TRBJ1-2; D may be TRBD1 (6 bases). V lost 1 base and J lost 8, with 14 bases in between. The V gene's germline CDR1 is DFQATT and CDR2 SNEGSKA (reference sequence). The CDR3 covers 13 residues.